This TCR beta chain was identified in a study of metastatic and nonmetastatic thyroid tumors. Overall study: Repertoires were compared across blood and tumor or nodule tissue from malignant and benign thyroid patients.

Study outcomes and limitations: According to reports, the diversity of TCR beta was significantly higher in malignant thyroid tumors than in benign nodules, and this held in both blood and tumor samples.

The CDR3 loop spans 13 amino acids. The germline V gene encodes CDR1 WNHNN and CDR2 SYGVQD (reference sequence). The V segment lost 1 base and the J segment 6 bases; nucleotides outside the gene matches: 0. Per the study methods: Variation in CDR3 across clinicopathological groups served as the basis for constructing a distant-metastasis classifier in papillary thyroid cancer. TCRdb re-processed the PCR reads through MiXCR. The V and J calls follow TCRdb's processing rather than the paper's. This table holds some 25,000 clones, about 15% found once. Each patient came to thyroid surgery without any prior treatment (of any kind). This clone has at least ten counts. Its specificity is unknown.

This TCR was sampled from a female donor with papillary thyroid cancer or a benign thyroid nodule (not recorded which). Some clones in this sample may be carry-over from other donors' samples. The chain recombines TRBV10-1 with TRBJ2-1, with 7 bases that match TRBD2. Material for sequencing was blood. CDR3 region: CASSEWTSNEQFF. The CDR3 DNA follows: TGCGCCAGCAGTGAGTGGACTAGCAATGAGCAGTTCTTC.